Here is one T cell receptor beta chain with its context. Its specificity is unknown. The source of the sample is a study of cytomegalovirus exposure and HLA in healthy donors. General study results and limits: Later analysis placed DRB1 highest and HLA-C lowest in TCR association rates, which differed by HLA locus. Across donors, sequencing depth was assumed by presence/absence analyses to be roughly uniform.

CDR3 length: 17 amino acids. J was trimmed by 2 bases and V by 1 base; bases with no gene match: 8. Germline CDR1 and CDR2: SNHLY and FYNNEI. The PCR used 60 Vbeta and 13 Jbeta primers. The protocol was immunoSEQ multiplex PCR, while the TCRdb copy is restricted to in-frame clones and leaves out a portion. The sample lists around 110,000 clones; over 60% were seen once. The receptor comes from a man aged 25 to 40 in good health and CMV-seropositive. The chain combines TRBV2 with TRBJ2-3, with 8 bases identical to TRBD2. The sequenced sample was PBMCs. The CDR3 spells CASSEGERGPHTDTQYF. In DNA form, the CDR3 reads TGTGCCAGCAGTGAAGGGGAGCGGGGGCCTCACACAGATACGCAGTATTTT. The full variable domain, in which reference TRBV2 and TRBJ2-3 provide the parts outside the CDR3, is EPEVTQTPSHQVTQMGQEVILRCVPISNHLYFYWYRQILGQKVEFLVSFYNNEISEKSEIFDDQFSVERPDGSNFTLKIRSTKLEDSAMYFCASSEGERGPHTDTQYFGPGTRLTVL.